This is a list of T cell receptor beta chains from one sample in a study of early T cells in non-severe SARS-CoV-2 infection. In TCRdb, the 5' RACE reads were re-called with MiXCR into one record per CDR3 protein. The data contain about 60,000 distinct CDR3 sequences, around an eighth of them singletons. Sample: whole blood. Every receptor here comes from an adult who was a healthcare worker with PCR-confirmed SARS-CoV-2 infection or an uninfected control (not recorded which). Each CDR3 is given with its conserved first and last residue. Fields, in order: J gene, V gene, D gene, clone size, CDR3 protein, CDR3 DNA. D genes are given only for firm matches. A clone size is listed for some rows: how often the clone was seen (once, few, many), or a class if it is expanded.

>TRBJ2-3|TRBV12-3/TRBV12-4|TRBD2|many
CASSGGTSGDTQYF
TGTGCCAGCAGTGGTGGGACTAGCGGAGATACGCAGTATTTT
>TRBJ2-1|TRBV5-6|TRBD2|few
CASSLFSSGRDEQFF
TGTGCCAGCAGCTTGTTTAGTAGCGGGAGGGATGAGCAGTTCTTC
>TRBJ2-6|TRBV2|NA|many
CASNYGGQSGANVLTF
TGTGCCAGCAACTACGGGGGACAGTCTGGGGCCAACGTCCTGACTTTC
>TRBJ2-7|TRBV18|NA|many
CASSPTSSEQYF
TGTGCCAGCTCACCAACCAGCTCCGAGCAGTACTTC
>TRBJ2-7|TRBV20-1|TRBD1|many
CSASHLPGQGSSYEQYF
TGCAGTGCTAGTCATCTACCGGGACAGGGCAGCTCCTACGAGCAGTACTTC
>TRBJ2-5|TRBV28|TRBD2|NA
CASTPRGRVETQYF
TGTGCCAGCACCCCCCGGGGGAGGGTGGAGACCCAGTACTTC
>TRBJ2-5|TRBV6-1|NA|few
CASSPARFREKETQYF
TGTGCCAGCAGTCCCGCCCGATTCAGAGAGAAAGAGACCCAGTACTTC
>TRBJ1-2|TRBV29-1|TRBD1|NA
CSVEGQNYGYTF
TGCAGCGTTGAGGGACAGAACTATGGCTACACCTTC
>TRBJ1-1|TRBV6-6|NA|few
CASSLDRLNTEAFF
TGTGCCAGCAGTTTAGACAGACTGAACACTGAAGCTTTCTTT
>TRBJ2-5|TRBV28|TRBD1|many
CASSYPGQTKILSSQYF
TGTGCCAGCAGTTACCCGGGACAGACCAAGATCCTATCGTCCCAGTACTTC
>TRBJ2-3|TRBV12-3/TRBV12-4|NA|NA
CASSEQGPTDTQYF
TGTGCCAGCAGTGAACAGGGTCCCACAGATACGCAGTATTTT
>TRBJ2-3|TRBV11-2|NA|many
CASSSPRAFGTDTQYF
TGTGCCAGCAGCTCGCCTAGGGCGTTTGGGACAGATACGCAGTATTTT
>TRBJ2-2|TRBV3-1|TRBD1|few
CASSQDPGQAVLGISGELFF
TGTGCCAGCAGCCAAGATCCGGGACAGGCTGTCCTGGGGATATCGGGGGAGCTGTTTTTT
>TRBJ2-7|TRBV5-4|NA|many
CASSEGVIYEQYF
TGTGCCAGCAGCGAGGGGGTAATATACGAGCAGTACTTC
>TRBJ2-1|TRBV7-9|TRBD1|many
CASSSAGRTGLRDEQFF
TGTGCCAGCAGCTCCGCGGGCCGGACAGGGTTAAGGGATGAGCAGTTCTTC
>TRBJ2-1|TRBV9|TRBD1|few
CASSERGPRDEQFF
TGTGCCAGCAGCGAGAGGGGGCCGCGCGATGAGCAGTTCTTC
>TRBJ2-7|TRBV20-1|TRBD1|NA
CSAGGDRAFYEQYF
TGCAGTGCTGGAGGGGACAGGGCCTTCTACGAGCAGTACTTC
>TRBJ2-5|TRBV6-2/TRBV6-3|TRBD1|many
CASSYYRDSQETQYF
TGTGCCAGCAGTTACTACCGGGACAGCCAAGAGACCCAGTACTTC
>TRBJ1-5|TRBV6-4|TRBD1|many
CASSDSETGGRQPQHF
TGTGCCAGCAGTGACTCGGAGACAGGGGGCCGTCAGCCCCAGCATTTT
>TRBJ2-4|TRBV5-1|TRBD1|NA
CASSLSGGTGINIQYF
TGCGCCAGCAGCTTAAGTGGCGGGACAGGGATAAACATTCAGTACTTC
>TRBJ1-6|TRBV4-2|NA|NA
CASSQDRFHLHF
TGTGCCAGCAGCCAAGATCGATTTCACCTCCACTTT
>TRBJ1-1|TRBV29-1|NA|NA
CSVATGGWTEAFF
TGCAGCGTCGCGACAGGAGGATGGACTGAAGCTTTCTTT
>TRBJ2-7|TRBV7-9|TRBD1|few
CASQTGTGAGEQYF
TGTGCCAGCCAGACCGGGACAGGGGCTGGAGAGCAGTACTTC
>TRBJ2-7|TRBV11-2|NA|NA
CASSPQQGLAYEQYF
TGTGCCAGCAGCCCGCAGCAGGGGCTGGCCTACGAGCAGTACTTC
>TRBJ2-7|TRBV19|NA|NA
CASSAAQGSAYEQYF
TGTGCCAGTAGTGCCGCACAGGGTAGCGCCTACGAGCAGTACTTC
>TRBJ2-7|TRBV3-1|TRBD1|many
CASSPGTAIYEQYF
TGTGCCAGCAGCCCCGGGACAGCCATCTACGAGCAGTACTTC
>TRBJ1-4|TRBV10-3|NA|many
CAIKASTGRDNEKLFF
TGTGCCATCAAGGCCTCCACAGGGAGAGATAATGAAAAACTGTTTTTT
>TRBJ1-5|TRBV19|NA|many
CASSMGWDQPQHF
TGTGCCAGTAGTATGGGTTGGGATCAGCCCCAGCATTTT
>TRBJ2-7|TRBV6-1|NA|few
CASSSPFRENYEQYF
TGTGCCAGCAGTTCCCCGTTTAGGGAGAACTACGAGCAGTACTTC
>TRBJ2-7|TRBV20-1|TRBD2|NA
CSARQSGGAPYEQYF
TGCAGTGCTAGACAAAGCGGGGGGGCCCCCTACGAGCAGTACTTC
>TRBJ1-5|TRBV20-1|NA|few
CSAKAGIGQPQHF
TGCAGTGCTAAGGCAGGGATAGGTCAGCCCCAGCATTTT
>TRBJ1-1|TRBV6-2/TRBV6-3|NA|NA
CASRGGAAGTTEAFF
TGTGCCTCCCGAGGTGGCGCCGCGGGGACCACTGAAGCTTTCTTT
>TRBJ2-7|TRBV2|NA|many
CASSERFSSYEQYF
TGTGCCAGCAGTGAAAGGTTCTCCTCCTACGAGCAGTACTTC
>TRBJ2-1|TRBV7-9|NA|NA
CGSSSASANSYNEQFF
TGTGGCAGCAGCTCCGCCTCTGCTAACTCCTACAATGAGCAGTTCTTC
>TRBJ1-1|TRBV6-2/TRBV6-3|NA|few
CASSTGINTEAFF
TGTGCCAGCAGTACCGGGATAAACACTGAAGCTTTCTTT
>TRBJ2-3|TRBV20-1|TRBD2|few
CSATTPAAGGPSRTQYF
TGCAGTGCTACGACCCCCGCAGCGGGGGGGCCTTCCCGTACGCAGTATTTT
>TRBJ1-3|TRBV11-2|TRBD1|few
CASSRDSSSGNTIYF
TGTGCCAGCAGCAGGGACAGCTCCTCTGGAAACACCATATATTTT
>TRBJ1-6|TRBV5-1|NA|NA
CASSTQGNSPLHF
TGCGCCAGCAGCACTCAGGGGAATTCACCCCTCCACTTT
>TRBJ2-3|TRBV7-2|NA|few
CASSFYGGRYTDTQYF
TGTGCCAGCAGCTTTTACGGGGGGCGTTACACAGATACGCAGTATTTT
>TRBJ1-1|TRBV20-1|NA|NA
CSVQGGHEAFF
TGCAGTGTTCAGGGTGGTCATGAAGCTTTCTTT
>TRBJ1-6|TRBV3-1|NA|NA
CASSQMWQNSPLHF
TGTGCCAGCAGCCAAATGTGGCAGAATTCACCCCTCCACTTT
>TRBJ2-7|TRBV6-5|TRBD2|NA
CVSRLIAGGSSYEQYF
TGTGTCAGCAGACTTATAGCGGGAGGGAGCTCCTACGAGCAGTACTTC
>TRBJ2-5|TRBV5-1|TRBD2|NA
CASSPTSPVETQYF
TGCGCCAGCAGCCCGACTAGCCCGGTGGAGACCCAGTACTTC
>TRBJ2-2|TRBV7-3|NA|many
CASSSSEGGTGELFF
TGTGCCAGCAGCTCCTCCGAGGGGGGCACCGGGGAGCTGTTTTTT
>TRBJ1-2|TRBV6-2/TRBV6-3|NA|many
CASSTGGYYGYTF
TGTGCCAGCAGTACAGGTGGATACTATGGCTACACCTTC
>TRBJ2-1|TRBV5-1|TRBD2|few
CASSLGILGLAGGSSYNEQFF
TGCGCCAGCAGCTTGGGCATATTGGGGCTAGCGGGAGGGAGCTCCTACAATGAGCAGTTCTTC
>TRBJ1-4|TRBV5-1|NA|many
CASSLVGTQEKLFF
TGCGCCAGCAGCTTGGTTGGGACGCAAGAAAAACTGTTTTTT
>TRBJ1-2|TRBV18|NA|few
CASSLRTDYGYTF
TGTGCCAGCTCACTTCGGACAGACTATGGCTACACCTTC
>TRBJ2-3|TRBV6-1|TRBD1|NA
CASSRQGRSTDTQYF
TGTGCCAGCAGTCGACAGGGGAGGTCGACAGATACGCAGTATTTT
>TRBJ1-3|TRBV6-5|TRBD1|NA
CASSYQGGGNTIYF
TGTGCCAGCAGTTACCAGGGGGGTGGAAACACCATATATTTT